The clone carrying this TCR beta chain was detected only a few times. In the original processing: Estimates of nucleated cell counts were drawn from the amplification of reference gene primers. Generated by immunoSEQ multiplex PCR, the TCRdb table keeps only in-frame clones and is missing some. The V and J calls and clone size come from that table; D and trimming were worked out from the DNA. Of some 180,000 clones listed, over 80% are singletons. The sample comes from a study of blood T cell repertoires in COVID-19. Study-level background: T cells, B-cell-depleted T cells, or PBMCs supplied cDNA or gDNA.

Germline V gene lookup returns CDR1 SGHRS and CDR2 YFSETQ. The length of the CDR3 is 14 residues. V dropped 6 bases and J dropped 2 bases, with 12 bases sitting between them. This TCR came from a woman between 40 and 50 years old with COVID-19, enrolled during active disease. The V and J genes are TRBV5-1 and TRBJ1-3, with D unresolved. Input material: peripheral blood. The CDR3 reads CASMIGVTGNTIYF. DNA of the CDR3: TGCGCCAGCATGATCGGGGTGACTGGAAACACCATATATTTT.